This TCR beta chain stems from a study of cytomegalovirus exposure and HLA in healthy donors (TCRdb year 2017). For context, the study as a whole: The roughly 700 repertoires of the first cohort and the 110 or so validation repertoires were produced on the same platform, according to a later analysis. High-throughput TCR immunosequencing, statistical association of individual TCRs with disease status, and machine learning were combined to predict cytomegalovirus infection status. In addition to the first cohort of 666 subjects, a separate validation cohort of about 120 different subjects was used. The study aimed to test whether cataloging public T cell receptors could reveal signatures of past pathogen exposure.

The donors belonged to the validation cohort of around 110 subjects, which was separate from the 666-subject first cohort. Trimming costs V 2 bases and J 2 bases, and their ends lie 8 bases apart. The CDR3 covers 14 residues, taking in both the cysteine and the phenylalanine. The read is trimmed to its CDR3 DNA, 42 bases read in frame from base 1. The germline V gene encodes CDR1 SGHRS and CDR2 YFSETQ. The receptor library was made with the immunoSEQ multiplex PCR assay. Processing in the source paper ran as follows. A statistical classification framework was built to diagnose cytomegalovirus status from the catalog of TCR beta chain sequences. TCRdb's version of the immuneACCESS table is confined to in-frame rearrangements and falls short of the full clone set. An unresolved V gene accounts for under half of the shortfall where checked; the remainder is of unknown origin. That table gives V, J and clone size, and the DNA gave D and trimming. Present in this sample are some 140,000 clones, 84% of which were seen just once. The top ten hold 1.4% of the sample.

The paper's findings and limits, for the study overall: A few of the identified cytomegalovirus-associated TCR beta chains were confirmed in vitro to be specific for cytomegalovirus antigens. In both the original and validation cohorts, the classifier was reported to diagnose cytomegalovirus status with high specificity and sensitivity. A later analysis had no HLA typing for the validation cohort, so co-occurrence there was scored across all 110 or so repertoires. According to the authors, the approach could potentially be generalized to other disease states and immunological phenotypes. The study listed approximately 150 TCR beta chains as associated with cytomegalovirus. Of the cluster scores, roughly 93% were above 0 in a later analysis, which found that TCRs clustered in the first cohort also tended to co-occur in the 95 to 150 validation repertoires. While some public TCRs were present in many individuals, most TCR sequences turned up only very rarely across donors.

For this clone: Its antigen is not yet known. Base qualities are not recorded, but no much larger clone differs from it by a single base.

This clonotype was obtained from a woman aged 25-40 years in good health and CMV-seronegative. Sequencing used PBMCs. The V and J segments used are TRBV5-1 and TRBJ1-5; TRBD1 could be the D gene, as 6 bases match. The DNA reads TGCGCCAGCAGCTTATCAGGGGGCAATCAGCCCCAGCATTTT. Its product reads: CASSLSGGNQPQHF.